This T cell receptor (beta chain) was profiled in a study of blood T cell repertoires in COVID-19. Study information: COVID-19 samples collected from the United States, Italy and Spain covered acute and convalescent phases. The analysed material was cDNA or gDNA that came from T cells, B-cell-depleted T cells, or PBMCs.

In the authors' methods: Nucleated cell counts were estimated from reference gene primer amplification. Using immunoSEQ multiplex PCR, the repertoire was profiled, and TCRdb retains in-frame clones only, with some absent. V, J and clone size were drawn from that table, and D and trimming were deduced from the DNA. Of roughly 390,000 clones detected, roughly 85% appear once; the ten largest clones hold 3.5% to 4%. Germline assignment: CDR1 LGHNT and CDR2 FRNRAP. There are 17 residues in the CDR3. With 5 bases removed from V and 2 bases from J, the gap between germline ends came to 19 bases. Sequencing was performed on peripheral blood. The receptor was derived from a woman under 30 with acute or convalescent COVID-19. The rearrangement links TRBV12-5 to TRBJ1-5; D gene ambiguous. The CDR3 loop reads CASGLPHAHPRNQPQHF. CDR3 sequence (DNA): TGTGCTAGTGGTCTCCCCCATGCACACCCTCGCAATCAGCCCCAGCATTTT.